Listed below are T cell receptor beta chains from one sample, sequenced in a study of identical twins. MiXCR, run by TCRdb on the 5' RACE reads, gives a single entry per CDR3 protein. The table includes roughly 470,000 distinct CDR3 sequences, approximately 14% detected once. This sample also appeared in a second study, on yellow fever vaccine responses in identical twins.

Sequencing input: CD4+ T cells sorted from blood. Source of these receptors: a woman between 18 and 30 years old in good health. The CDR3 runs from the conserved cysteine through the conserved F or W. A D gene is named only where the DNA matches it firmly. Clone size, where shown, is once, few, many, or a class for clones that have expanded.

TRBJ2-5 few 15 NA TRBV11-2 CASSLIRTNQETQYF TGTGCCAGCAGCTTAATCCGCACCAACCAAGAGACCCAGTACTTC
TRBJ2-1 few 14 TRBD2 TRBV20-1 CSARARGAYNEQFF TGCAGTGCTAGAGCCCGGGGGGCCTACAATGAGCAGTTCTTC
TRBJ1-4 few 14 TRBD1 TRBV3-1 CASSRGQGREKLFF TGTGCCAGCAGCCGCGGACAGGGGAGGGAAAAACTGTTTTTT
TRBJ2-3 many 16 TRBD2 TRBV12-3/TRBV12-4 CASSLGSGGALNTQYF TGTGCCAGCAGTTTAGGTTCCGGGGGGGCCCTAAATACGCAGTATTTT
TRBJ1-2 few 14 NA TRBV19 CASSPEGREYGYTF TGTGCCAGTAGTCCCGAGGGCAGGGAATATGGCTACACCTTC
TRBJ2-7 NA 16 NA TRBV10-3 CAISESRPGVLYEQYF TGTGCCATCAGTGAGTCACGTCCGGGGGTCCTGTACGAGCAGTACTTC
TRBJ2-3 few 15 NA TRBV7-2 CASSNQGGATDTQYF TGTGCCAGCAGCAATCAGGGGGGAGCGACAGATACGCAGTATTTT
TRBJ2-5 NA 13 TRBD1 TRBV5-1 CASCSRTGGTQYF TGCGCCAGCTGCAGCCGGACAGGGGGGACCCAGTACTTC
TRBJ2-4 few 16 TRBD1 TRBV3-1 CASSPLQGINKNIQYF TGTGCCAGCAGCCCCCTACAGGGGATAAACAAAAACATTCAGTACTTC
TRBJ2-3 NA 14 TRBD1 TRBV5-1 CASSAGQDADTQYF TGCGCCAGCAGCGCCGGACAGGACGCGGATACGCAGTATTTT
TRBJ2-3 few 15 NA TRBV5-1 CASRLAFTSTDTQYF TGCGCCAGCAGGCTAGCGTTCACTAGCACAGATACGCAGTATTTT
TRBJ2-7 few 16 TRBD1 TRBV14 CASSPSMTGGLYEQYF TGTGCCAGCAGTCCAAGTATGACAGGGGGCCTCTACGAGCAGTACTTC
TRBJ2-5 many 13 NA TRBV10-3 CAISESGRETQYF TGTGCCATCAGTGAGTCGGGACGGGAGACCCAGTACTTC
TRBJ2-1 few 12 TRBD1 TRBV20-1 CSATGQGNEQFF TGCAGTGCTACGGGACAGGGGAATGAGCAGTTCTTC
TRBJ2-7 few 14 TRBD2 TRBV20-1 CSASASGRPYEQYF TGCAGTGCTAGTGCTAGCGGGAGGCCCTACGAGCAGTACTTC
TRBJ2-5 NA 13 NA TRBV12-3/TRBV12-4 CASSFRGGKTQYF TGTGCCAGCAGTTTCAGGGGCGGGAAGACCCAGTACTTC
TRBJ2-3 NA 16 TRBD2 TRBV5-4 CASSLTSGPPADTQYF TGTGCCAGCAGCTTGACTAGCGGGCCCCCCGCAGATACGCAGTATTTT
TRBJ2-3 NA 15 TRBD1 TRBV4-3 CASSQGAGGADTQYF TGCGCCAGCAGCCAAGGGGCAGGGGGCGCAGATACGCAGTATTTT
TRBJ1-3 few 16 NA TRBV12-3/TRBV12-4 CASGFGQSAGRNTIYF TGTGCCAGCGGTTTTGGTCAATCCGCAGGGCGAAACACCATATATTTT
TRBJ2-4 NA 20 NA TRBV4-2 CASSQVWAGDSERAKNIQYF TGTGCCAGCAGCCAAGTGTGGGCAGGGGATTCAGAGAGGGCCAAAAACATTCAGTACTTC
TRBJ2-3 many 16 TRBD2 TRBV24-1 CATSDGTSGYTDTQYF TGTGCCACCAGTGATGGGACTAGCGGGTACACAGATACGCAGTATTTT
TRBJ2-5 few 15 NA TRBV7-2 CASRGMGSEQETQYF TGTGCCAGCAGGGGGATGGGGTCGGAGCAAGAGACCCAGTACTTC